This is a list of T cell receptor beta chains from one sample in a study of neoadjuvant anti-PD-1 for oral cavity cancer. The repertoire was sequenced with immunoSEQ multiplex PCR; TCRdb's copy has only in-frame clones and lacks some. The table lists 14,000 or so clones, 70% to 75% of them singletons. This specimen was PBMCs, taken after nivolumab (anti-PD-1) treatment. The origin of the receptors is a person aged 35-79 years with oral cavity squamous cell carcinoma. CDR3s include the opening cysteine and the closing phenylalanine or tryptophan. A D gene is named only where the DNA matches it firmly. The size of a clone is reported for some rows only, either as once, few or many, or as a class for expanded clones.

J: TRBJ2-5; size: NA; D: NA; V: TRBV4-2; DNA: TGTGCCAGCAGCCAAGCGCCGGGGGTTAAGGAGACCCAGTACTTC; CDR3: CASSQAPGVKETQYF
J: TRBJ1-2; size: NA; D: NA; V: TRBV30; DNA: TGTGCCTGGGGGCGGACAGAGGGCTACACCTTC; CDR3: CAWGRTEGYTF
J: TRBJ2-7; size: NA; D: TRBD1; V: TRBV19; DNA: TGTGCCAGTAGTATCAAGCAGGGGGTGTCCTACGAGCAGTACTTC; CDR3: CASSIKQGVSYEQYF
J: TRBJ1-2; size: few; D: NA; V: TRBV2; DNA: TGTGCCAGCAGCCAAACAAGACGCTATGGCTACACCTTC; CDR3: CASSQTRRYGYTF
J: TRBJ1-1; size: NA; D: TRBD1; V: TRBV28; DNA: TGTGCCAGCAGGCCTCCGGGGACAGGGGTTTGGGGAATGGTGAACACTGAAGCTTTCTTT; CDR3: CASRPPGTGVWGMVNTEAFF
J: TRBJ1-2; size: NA; D: NA; V: TRBV4-1; DNA: TGCGCCAGCAGCCAAGAGGGAGGAGGGGGCTATGGCTACACCTTC; CDR3: CASSQEGGGGYGYTF
J: TRBJ2-7; size: NA; D: TRBD1; V: TRBV10-3; DNA: TGTGCCATCAGCCAGGGGGCGAGGGAGCAGTACTTC; CDR3: CAISQGAREQYF
J: TRBJ2-3; size: NA; D: TRBD1; V: TRBV5-6; DNA: TGTGCCAGCAGTCCCTACGGGACAGATTTGTTCACAGATACGCAGTATTTT; CDR3: CASSPYGTDLFTDTQYF
J: TRBJ2-1; size: NA; D: TRBD2; V: TRBV25-1; DNA: TGTGCCAGCGGGTTAGCGGGTATCTCCTACAATGAGCAGTTCTTC; CDR3: CASGLAGISYNEQFF
J: TRBJ1-2; size: few; D: NA; V: TRBV4-1; DNA: TGCGCCAGCAGCCAAGTTCAGGGTGTATCCACCTTC; CDR3: CASSQVQGVSTF
J: TRBJ1-5; size: NA; D: NA; V: TRBV18; DNA: TGTGCCAGCTCACCACAGGAACACAATCAGCCCCAGCATTTT; CDR3: CASSPQEHNQPQHF
J: TRBJ1-6; size: NA; D: TRBD1; V: TRBV2; DNA: TGTGCCAGCAGCGACCCGGGACAGAGCTCCTATAATTCACCCCTCCACTTT; CDR3: CASSDPGQSSYNSPLHF
J: TRBJ1-5; size: NA; D: TRBD1; V: TRBV2; DNA: TGTGCCAGCAGTGAGATGGGACAGGGCAATCAGCCCCAGCATTTT; CDR3: CASSEMGQGNQPQHF
J: TRBJ2-2; size: once; D: NA; V: TRBV5-1; DNA: TGCGCCAGCAGCTTCCCCGGACGGGACACCGGGGAGCTGTTTTTT; CDR3: CASSFPGRDTGELFF
J: TRBJ2-1; size: NA; D: TRBD2; V: TRBV10-1; DNA: TGCGCCAGTAGCGGGAGTAAGAATGAGCAGTTCTTC; CDR3: CASSGSKNEQFF
J: TRBJ2-6; size: NA; D: NA; V: TRBV28; DNA: TGTGCCAGCAGTTTAGGCCGTTCTTTAGGCTCTGGGGCCAACGTCCTGACTTTC; CDR3: CASSLGRSLGSGANVLTF
J: TRBJ2-7; size: NA; D: NA; V: TRBV10-3; DNA: TGTGCCACCCTTAATCCGACAGGAGGAGGGAGATACGAGCAGTACTTC; CDR3: CATLNPTGGGRYEQYF
J: TRBJ2-3; size: NA; D: NA; V: TRBV27; DNA: TGTGCCAGCAGTTTCAGTCCTCCGGGTCCTAGCACAGATACGCAGTATTTT; CDR3: CASSFSPPGPSTDTQYF
J: TRBJ2-3; size: NA; D: TRBD2; V: TRBV7-9; DNA: TGTGCCAGCAGCTTAGATGGTCATAGCGGGAGGGCCCCAGATACGCAGTATTTT; CDR3: CASSLDGHSGRAPDTQYF
J: TRBJ1-5; size: NA; D: NA; V: TRBV6-1; DNA: TGTGCCACCTCTCGGGCTTCGAGCAATCAGCCCCAGCATTTT; CDR3: CATSRASSNQPQHF
J: TRBJ2-7; size: NA; D: TRBD2; V: TRBV10-1; DNA: TGCGCCAGCAGTTCTAGCGGGAGTTTAGACGAGCAGTACTTC; CDR3: CASSSSGSLDEQYF
J: TRBJ1-6; size: NA; D: NA; V: TRBV2; DNA: TGTGCCAGCAGTGAAGAAGGGTACTCACCCCTCCACTTT; CDR3: CASSEEGYSPLHF
J: TRBJ1-1; size: few; D: NA; V: TRBV14; DNA: TGTGCCAGCAGCTCCGCAGGGGCCCTGAACACTGAAGCTTTCTTT; CDR3: CASSSAGALNTEAFF
J: TRBJ1-1; size: few; D: NA; V: TRBV5-1; DNA: TGCGCCAGCAGCTTGTTTGGGTTCACTGAAGCTTTCTTT; CDR3: CASSLFGFTEAFF
J: TRBJ1-5; size: few; D: NA; V: TRBV10-2; DNA: TGCGCCAGCAGGGACAACAATCAGCCCCAGCATTTT; CDR3: CASRDNNQPQHF
J: TRBJ2-1; size: NA; D: TRBD1; V: TRBV5-6; DNA: TGTGCCAGCAGCGCCAACTGGGGACAGGGGAACTACAATGAGCAGTTCTTC; CDR3: CASSANWGQGNYNEQFF
J: TRBJ2-5; size: NA; D: TRBD1; V: TRBV2; DNA: TGTGCCAGCGACAGGGTCTTACGGAAGACCCAGTACTTC; CDR3: CASDRVLRKTQYF
J: TRBJ2-4; size: few; D: NA; V: TRBV5-1; DNA: TGCGCCAGTCGGACGGATCTAGCCAAAAACATTCAGTACTTC; CDR3: CASRTDLAKNIQYF
J: TRBJ2-7; size: NA; D: TRBD2; V: TRBV15; DNA: TGTGCCACCAAAGCGGGAGGGCCCTACGAGCAGTACTTC; CDR3: CATKAGGPYEQYF
J: TRBJ1-5; size: NA; D: TRBD1; V: TRBV27; DNA: TGTGCCAGCACGTACCCGGGACAGGGGGAAAAGAAGAATCAGCCCCAGCATTTT; CDR3: CASTYPGQGEKKNQPQHF
J: TRBJ1-3; size: few; D: NA; V: TRBV7-8; DNA: TGTGCCAGCAGTTCCTTCCCGGGGGGTAATTCTGGAAACACCATATATTTT; CDR3: CASSSFPGGNSGNTIYF
J: TRBJ1-4; size: NA; D: NA; V: TRBV6-1; DNA: TGTGCCAGCAGAACGGCTAATGAAAAACTGTTTTTT; CDR3: CASRTANEKLFF